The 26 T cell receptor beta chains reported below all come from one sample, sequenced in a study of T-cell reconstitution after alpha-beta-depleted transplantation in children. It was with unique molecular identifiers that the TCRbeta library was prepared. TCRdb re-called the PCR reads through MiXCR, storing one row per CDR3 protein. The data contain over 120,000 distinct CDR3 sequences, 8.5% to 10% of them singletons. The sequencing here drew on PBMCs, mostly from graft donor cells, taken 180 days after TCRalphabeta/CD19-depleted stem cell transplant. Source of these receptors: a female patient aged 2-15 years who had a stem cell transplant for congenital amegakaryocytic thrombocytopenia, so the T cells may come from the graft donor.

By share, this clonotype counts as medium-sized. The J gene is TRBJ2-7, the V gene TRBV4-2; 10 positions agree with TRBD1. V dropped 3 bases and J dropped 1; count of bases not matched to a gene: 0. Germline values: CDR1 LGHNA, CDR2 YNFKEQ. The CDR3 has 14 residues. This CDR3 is CASSQGQGSYEQYF. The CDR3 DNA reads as TGTGCCAGCAGCCAGGGACAGGGGTCCTACGAGCAGTACTTC.

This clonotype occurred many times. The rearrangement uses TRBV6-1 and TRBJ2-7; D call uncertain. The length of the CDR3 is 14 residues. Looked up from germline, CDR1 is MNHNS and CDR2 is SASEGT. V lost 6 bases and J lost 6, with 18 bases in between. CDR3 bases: TGTGCCAGCAGCCAACTTTATGGACCTACCGAGCAGTACTTC. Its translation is CASSQLYGPTEQYF.

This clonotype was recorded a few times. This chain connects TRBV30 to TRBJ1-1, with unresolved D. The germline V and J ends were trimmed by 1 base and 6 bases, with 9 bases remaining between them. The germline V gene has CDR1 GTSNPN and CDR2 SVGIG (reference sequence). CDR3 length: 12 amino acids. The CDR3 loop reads CAWSGTWAEAFF. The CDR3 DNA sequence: TGTGCCTGGAGTGGTACGTGGGCTGAAGCTTTCTTT.

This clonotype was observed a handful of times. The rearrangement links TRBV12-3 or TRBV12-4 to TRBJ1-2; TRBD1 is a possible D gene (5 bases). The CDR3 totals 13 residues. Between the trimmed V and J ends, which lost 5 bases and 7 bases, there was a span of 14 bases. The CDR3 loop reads CASSPGGTFGYTF. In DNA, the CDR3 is TGTGCCAGCAGTCCCGGGGGTACCTTTGGCTACACCTTC.

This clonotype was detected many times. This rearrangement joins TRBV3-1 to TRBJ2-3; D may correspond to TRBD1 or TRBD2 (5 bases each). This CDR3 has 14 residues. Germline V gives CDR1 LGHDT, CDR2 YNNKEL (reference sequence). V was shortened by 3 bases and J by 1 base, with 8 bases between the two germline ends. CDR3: CASSQGRRTDTQYF. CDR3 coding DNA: TGTGCCAGCAGCCAGGGACGCCGCACAGATACGCAGTATTTT.

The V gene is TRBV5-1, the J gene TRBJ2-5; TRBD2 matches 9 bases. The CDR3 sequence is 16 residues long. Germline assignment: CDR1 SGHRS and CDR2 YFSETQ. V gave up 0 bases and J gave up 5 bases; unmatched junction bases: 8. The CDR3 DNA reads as TGCGCCAGCAGCTTGGGAGTGGTAGCGGGAGTTGAGACCCAGTACTTC. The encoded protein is CASSLGVVAGVETQYF.

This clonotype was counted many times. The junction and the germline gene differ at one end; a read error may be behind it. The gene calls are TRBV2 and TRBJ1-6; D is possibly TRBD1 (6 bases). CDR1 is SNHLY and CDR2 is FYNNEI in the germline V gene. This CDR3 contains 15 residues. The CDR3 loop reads CASRVWAGVNTPLHF. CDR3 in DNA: TGTGCCAGCAGAGTGTGGGCAGGGGTTAATACACCCCTCCACTTT.

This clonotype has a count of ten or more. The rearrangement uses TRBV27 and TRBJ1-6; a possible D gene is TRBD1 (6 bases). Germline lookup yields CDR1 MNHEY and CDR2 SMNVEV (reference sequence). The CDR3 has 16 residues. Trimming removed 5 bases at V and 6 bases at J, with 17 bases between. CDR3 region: CASSLRGQSLNSPLHF. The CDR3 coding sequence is TGTGCCAGCAGTCTGAGAGGACAGAGCCTTAATTCACCCCTCCACTTT.

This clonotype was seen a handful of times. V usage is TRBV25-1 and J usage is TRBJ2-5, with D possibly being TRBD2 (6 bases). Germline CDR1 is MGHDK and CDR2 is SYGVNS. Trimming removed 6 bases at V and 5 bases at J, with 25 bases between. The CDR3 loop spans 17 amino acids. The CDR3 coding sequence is TGTGCCAGCAGACCATCCCCCAGACACGGCGGGGTCGAGACCCAGTACTTC. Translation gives CASRPSPRHGGVETQYF. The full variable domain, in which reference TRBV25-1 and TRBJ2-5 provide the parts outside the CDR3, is EADIYQTPRYLVIGTGKKITLECSQTMGHDKMYWYQQDPGMELHLIHYSYGVNSTEKGDLSSESTVSRIRTEHFPLTLESARPSHTSQYLCASRPSPRHGGVETQYFGPGTRLLVL.

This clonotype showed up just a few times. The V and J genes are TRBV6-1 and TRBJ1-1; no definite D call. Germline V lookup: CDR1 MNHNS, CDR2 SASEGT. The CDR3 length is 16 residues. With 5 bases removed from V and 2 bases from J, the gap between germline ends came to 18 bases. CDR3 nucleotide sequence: TGTGCCAGCAGTCCGCACTCGGGAAGGGTCAACACTGAAGCTTTCTTT. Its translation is CASSPHSGRVNTEAFF.

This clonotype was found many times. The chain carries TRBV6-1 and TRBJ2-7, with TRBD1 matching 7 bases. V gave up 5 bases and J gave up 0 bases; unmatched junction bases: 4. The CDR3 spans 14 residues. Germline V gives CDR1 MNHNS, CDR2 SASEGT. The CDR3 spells CASSLRDSSYEQYF. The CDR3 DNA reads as TGTGCCAGCAGTCTCCGGGACAGCTCCTACGAGCAGTACTTC.

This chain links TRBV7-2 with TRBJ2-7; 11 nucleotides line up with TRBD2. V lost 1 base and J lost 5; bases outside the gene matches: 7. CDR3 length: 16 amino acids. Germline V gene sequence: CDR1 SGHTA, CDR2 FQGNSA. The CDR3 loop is CASSLVSSGRADEQYF. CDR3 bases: TGTGCCAGCAGCTTAGTTAGTAGCGGGAGGGCAGACGAGCAGTACTTC.

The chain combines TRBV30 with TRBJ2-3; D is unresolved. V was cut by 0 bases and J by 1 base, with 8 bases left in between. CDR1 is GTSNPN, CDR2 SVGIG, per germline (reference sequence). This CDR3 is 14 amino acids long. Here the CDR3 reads CAWSVQHGTDTQYF. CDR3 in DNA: TGTGCCTGGAGTGTACAGCACGGCACAGATACGCAGTATTTT.

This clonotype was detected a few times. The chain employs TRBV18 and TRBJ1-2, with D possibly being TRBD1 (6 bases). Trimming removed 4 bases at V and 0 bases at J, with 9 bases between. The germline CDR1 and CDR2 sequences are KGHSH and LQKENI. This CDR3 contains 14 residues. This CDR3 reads CASSRDKANYGYTF. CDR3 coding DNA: TGTGCCAGCTCACGGGACAAAGCTAACTATGGCTACACCTTC.

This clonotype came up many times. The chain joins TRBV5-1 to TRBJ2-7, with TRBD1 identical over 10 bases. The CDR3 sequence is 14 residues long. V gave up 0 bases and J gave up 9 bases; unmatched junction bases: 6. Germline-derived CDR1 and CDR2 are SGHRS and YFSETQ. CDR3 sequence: CASSLAMTGGAQYF. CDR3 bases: TGCGCCAGCAGCTTGGCGATGACAGGGGGCGCGCAGTACTTC.

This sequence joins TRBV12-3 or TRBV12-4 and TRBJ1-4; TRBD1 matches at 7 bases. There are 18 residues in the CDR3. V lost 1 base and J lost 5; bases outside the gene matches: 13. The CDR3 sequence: CASSLGLRDRHSNEKLFF. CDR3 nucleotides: TGTGCCAGCAGTTTAGGACTTCGGGACAGACACAGCAATGAAAAACTGTTTTTT.

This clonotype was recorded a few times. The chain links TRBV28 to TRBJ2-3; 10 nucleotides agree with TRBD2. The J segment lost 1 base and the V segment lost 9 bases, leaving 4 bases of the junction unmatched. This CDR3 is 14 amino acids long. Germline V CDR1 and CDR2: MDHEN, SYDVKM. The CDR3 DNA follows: TGTGCCAGGGACCTAGCGGGGGGCACAGATACGCAGTATTTT. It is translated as CARDLAGGTDTQYF. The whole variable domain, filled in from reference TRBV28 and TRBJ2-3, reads DVKVTQSSRYLVKRTGEKVFLECVQDMDHENMFWYRQDPGLGLRLIYFSYDVKMKEKGDIPEGYSVSREKKERFSLILESASTNQTSMYLCARDLAGGTDTQYFGPGTRLTVL.

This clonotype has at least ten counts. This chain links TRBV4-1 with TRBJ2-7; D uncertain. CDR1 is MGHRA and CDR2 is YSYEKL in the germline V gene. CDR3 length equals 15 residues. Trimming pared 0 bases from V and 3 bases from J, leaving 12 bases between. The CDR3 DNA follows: TGCGCCAGCAGCCAAGAATCGGACGGACGCTACGAGCAGTACTTC. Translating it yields CASSQESDGRYEQYF.

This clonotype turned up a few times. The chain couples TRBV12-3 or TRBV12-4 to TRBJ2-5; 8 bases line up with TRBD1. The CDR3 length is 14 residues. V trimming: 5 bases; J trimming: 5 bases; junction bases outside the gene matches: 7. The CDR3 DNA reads TGTGCCAGCAGTGCAGGGGGCCCGACGGAGACCCAGTACTTC. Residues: CASSAGGPTETQYF.

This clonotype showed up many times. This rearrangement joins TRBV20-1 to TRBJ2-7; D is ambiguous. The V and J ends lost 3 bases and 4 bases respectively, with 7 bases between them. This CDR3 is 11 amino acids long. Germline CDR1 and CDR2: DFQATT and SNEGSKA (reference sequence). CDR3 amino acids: CSASDGYEQYF. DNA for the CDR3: TGCAGTGCTAGCGACGGGTACGAGCAGTACTTC.

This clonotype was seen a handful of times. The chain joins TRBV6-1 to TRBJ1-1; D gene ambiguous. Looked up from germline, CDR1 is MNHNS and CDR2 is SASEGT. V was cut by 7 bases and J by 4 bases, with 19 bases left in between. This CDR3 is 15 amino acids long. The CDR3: CASIQSWELGTEAFF. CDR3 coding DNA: TGTGCCAGCATCCAAAGTTGGGAACTCGGCACTGAAGCTTTCTTT.

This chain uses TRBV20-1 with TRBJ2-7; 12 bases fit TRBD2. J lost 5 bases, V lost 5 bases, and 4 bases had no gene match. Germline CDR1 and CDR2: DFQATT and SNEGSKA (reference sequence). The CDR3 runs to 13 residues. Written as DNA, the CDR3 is TGCAGTGCTCCTCGACTAGCGGGAGACGAGCAGTACTTC. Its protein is CSAPRLAGDEQYF.

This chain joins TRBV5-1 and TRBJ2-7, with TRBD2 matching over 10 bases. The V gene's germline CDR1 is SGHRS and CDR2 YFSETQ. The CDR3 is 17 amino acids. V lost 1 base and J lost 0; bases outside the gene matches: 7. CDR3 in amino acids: CASSLYSSSGSSYEQYF. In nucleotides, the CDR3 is TGCGCCAGCAGCTTGTACTCCTCTAGCGGGAGCTCCTACGAGCAGTACTTC.

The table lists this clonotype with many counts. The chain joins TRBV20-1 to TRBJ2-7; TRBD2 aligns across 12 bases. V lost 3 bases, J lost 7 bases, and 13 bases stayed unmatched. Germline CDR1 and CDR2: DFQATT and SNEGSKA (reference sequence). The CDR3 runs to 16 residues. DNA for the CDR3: TGCAGTGCTAGTCGGGCTAGCGGGAGGGAAACGCGGGAGCAGTACTTC. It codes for CSASRASGRETREQYF.

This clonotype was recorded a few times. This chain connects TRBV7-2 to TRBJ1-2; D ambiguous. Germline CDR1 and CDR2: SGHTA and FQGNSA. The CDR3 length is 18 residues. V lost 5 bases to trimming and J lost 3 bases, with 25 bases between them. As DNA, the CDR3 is TGTGCCAGCAGCCGATTACCCGGAGGCAGCGAGGTGGACTATGGCTACACCTTC. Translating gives CASSRLPGGSEVDYGYTF.

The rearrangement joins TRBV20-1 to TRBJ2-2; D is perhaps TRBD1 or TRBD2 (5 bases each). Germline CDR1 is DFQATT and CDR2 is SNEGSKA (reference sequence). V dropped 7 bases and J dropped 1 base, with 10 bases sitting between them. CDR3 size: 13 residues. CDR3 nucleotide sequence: TGCAGTGTAGAGGGGAAGAACACCGGGGAGCTGTTTTTT. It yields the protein CSVEGKNTGELFF.